Sequencing of this T cell receptor beta chain was carried out in a study of human T cells and chemical hapten exposure. Study-level information: Patch testing placed 0.01% DPC on the upper back, with readings at 6 days. Study-wide results and limits: Controls had significantly fewer large CDR3 similarity clusters than were formed by expanded TCRs.

Time point of the sample: pre-sensitization, week 0. Indicated treatment: therapeutic diphenylcyclopropenone sensitization with weekly scalp DPC. This clonotype was observed at least ten times. What it binds is unknown. Via MiXCR, TCRdb re-called the RACE reads, giving one row per CDR3 protein. The table records about 62,000 distinct CDR3 sequences, about 7% of them present only once. Trimming left V 3 bases short and J 1 base short, with 3 bases between. CDR1 and CDR2 (germline): SGHKS, YYEKEE (reference sequence). The length of the CDR3 is 12 residues. The sample consisted of whole blood, taken in connection with sensitization to the hapten diphenylcyclopropenone (DPC). The chain links TRBV5-5 to TRBJ2-3; D is ambiguous. The TCR comes from a young woman with alopecia areata. Some clones in this sample may be carry-over from other donors' samples. CDR3 amino acids: CASSSGTDTQYF. DNA of the CDR3: TGTGCCAGCAGCTCGGGCACAGATACGCAGTATTTT.